What follows are 9 T cell receptor beta chains derived from one specimen sequenced in a study of blood T cell repertoires in COVID-19. TCRdb's copy holds only in-frame clones and misses some; the assay was immunoSEQ multiplex PCR. Among roughly 170,000 clones listed, 84% were seen once. The sample consisted of peripheral blood. The receptor source for this set is a human donor in a cohort sampled during active COVID-19.

The chain couples TRBV7-2 to TRBJ1-3; D may be TRBD1 (5 bases). The CDR3 consists of 16 residues. Germline loops: CDR1 SGHTA, CDR2 FQGNSA. The V end lost 5 bases, the J end lost 0 bases, and 14 bases lay between the germline ends. The CDR3 is CASSPERDRSGNTIYF. The CDR3 coding sequence is TGTGCCAGCAGCCCAGAGCGGGACCGCTCTGGAAACACCATATATTTT.

The rearrangement links TRBV5-5 to TRBJ1-3; D might be TRBD1 (6 bases). Germline V CDR1 and CDR2: SGHKS, YYEKEE (reference sequence). CDR3 length: 15 residues. Trimming left V 4 bases short and J 0 bases short, with 11 bases between. Here the CDR3 reads CASSGGRSSGNTIYF. Written as DNA, the CDR3 is TGTGCCAGCAGCGGGGGCAGGAGCTCTGGAAACACCATATATTTT.

V and J are TRBV4-2 and TRBJ2-7; D is perhaps TRBD1 (5 bases). Trimming shortened V by 1 base and J by 5 bases, and 15 bases separated the two germline ends. Germline loops: CDR1 LGHNA, CDR2 YNFKEQ. The CDR3 has 15 residues. DNA of the CDR3: TGTGCCAGCAGCCAAGCGGGCCCAGGGATCCACGAGCAGTACTTC. It is translated as CASSQAGPGIHEQYF.

The J gene is TRBJ1-6, the V gene TRBV6-1; D remains ambiguous. CDR1 and CDR2 from the germline V gene are MNHNS and SASEGT. CDR3 length equals 14 residues. Trimming took 2 bases from V and 10 from J, leaving 12 bases between them. This CDR3 reads CASSERRSGSPLHF. In DNA, the CDR3 is TGTGCCAGCAGTGAACGGAGGTCGGGCTCACCCCTCCACTTT.

The chain combines TRBV3-1 (or the pseudogene TRBV3-2) with TRBJ2-2; TRBD2 aligns across 13 bases. J gave up 6 bases and V 5 bases, and 6 bases lay outside the gene matches. CDR1 and CDR2 from the germline V gene are LGHDT and YNNKEL (reference sequence). This CDR3 comprises 16 residues. CDR3 loop: CASSDTSGGAPGELFF. The CDR3 DNA follows: TGTGCCAGCAGCGACACTAGCGGGGGGGCCCCCGGGGAGCTGTTTTTT.

This chain links TRBV9 with TRBJ2-5, with 8 bases lining up with TRBD1. V dropped 4 bases and J dropped 5; count of bases not matched to a gene: 10. Per germline, CDR1 SGDLS and CDR2 YYNGEE. The length of the CDR3 is 15 residues. The CDR3 loop is CASSPGTGLGETQYF. CDR3 DNA sequence: TGTGCCAGCAGCCCGGGGACAGGACTGGGGGAGACCCAGTACTTC.

The chain uses TRBV4-2 and TRBJ1-1, with a tentative D call TRBD1 (6 bases). This CDR3 region has 18 residues. CDR1 is LGHNA and CDR2 is YNFKEQ in the germline V gene. The V end was cut by 0 bases, the J end by 3 bases, with 20 bases between. The CDR3, as DNA: TGTGCCAGCAGCCAAGAGCGGGAGGACAGCCAGGTGGACACTGAAGCTTTCTTT. The encoded protein is CASSQEREDSQVDTEAFF.

The chain couples TRBV7-8 to TRBJ2-7, with 7 bases matching TRBD1. The CDR3 contains 13 residues. The ends lost 5 bases at V and 2 bases at J; junction bases unmatched: 3. Germline assignment: CDR1 SGHVS and CDR2 FQNEAQ. CDR3 nucleotide sequence: TGTGCCAGCAGCCCAGACAGGGCCTACGAGCAGTACTTC. Amino acids: CASSPDRAYEQYF.

V usage is TRBV7-8 and J usage is TRBJ1-1, with D tentatively TRBD1 (6 bases). Trimming cost V 2 bases and J 3 bases, with 16 bases left between them. From germline, CDR1 is SGHVS and CDR2 FQNEAQ. The CDR3 is made up of 16 amino acids. Here the CDR3 DNA reads TGTGCCAGCAGCTTAACCCCGGCGACAGGCCACACTGAAGCTTTCTTT. Protein: CASSLTPATGHTEAFF.